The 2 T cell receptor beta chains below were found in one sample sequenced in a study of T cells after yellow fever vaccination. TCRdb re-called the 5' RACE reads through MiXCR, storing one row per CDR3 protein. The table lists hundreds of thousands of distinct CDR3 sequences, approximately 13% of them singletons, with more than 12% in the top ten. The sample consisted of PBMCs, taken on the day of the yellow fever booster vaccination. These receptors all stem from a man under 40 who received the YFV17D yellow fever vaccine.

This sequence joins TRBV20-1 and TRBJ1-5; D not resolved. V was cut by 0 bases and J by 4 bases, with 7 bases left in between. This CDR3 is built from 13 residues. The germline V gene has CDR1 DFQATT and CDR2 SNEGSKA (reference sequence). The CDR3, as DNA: TGCAGTGCTAGAGATAGTGGAAATCAGCCCCAGCATTTT. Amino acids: CSARDSGNQPQHF.

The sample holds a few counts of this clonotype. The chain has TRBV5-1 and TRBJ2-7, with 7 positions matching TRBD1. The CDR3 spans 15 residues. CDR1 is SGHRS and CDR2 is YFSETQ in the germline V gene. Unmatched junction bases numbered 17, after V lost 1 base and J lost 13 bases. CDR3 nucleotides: TGCGCCAGCAGCTTGAACGGTGAAGCTGGGACAGATATTTACTTC. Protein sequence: CASSLNGEAGTDIYF.